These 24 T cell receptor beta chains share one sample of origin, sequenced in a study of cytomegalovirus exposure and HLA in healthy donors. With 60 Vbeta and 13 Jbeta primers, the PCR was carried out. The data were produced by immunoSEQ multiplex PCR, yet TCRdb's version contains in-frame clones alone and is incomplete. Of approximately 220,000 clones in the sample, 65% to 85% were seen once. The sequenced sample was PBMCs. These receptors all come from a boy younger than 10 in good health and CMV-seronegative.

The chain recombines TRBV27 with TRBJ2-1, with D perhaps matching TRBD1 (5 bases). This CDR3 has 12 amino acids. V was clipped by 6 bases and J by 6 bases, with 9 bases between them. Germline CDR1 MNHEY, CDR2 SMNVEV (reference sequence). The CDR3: CASRPGLNEQFF. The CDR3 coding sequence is TGTGCCAGCAGGCCAGGGCTCAATGAGCAGTTCTTC.

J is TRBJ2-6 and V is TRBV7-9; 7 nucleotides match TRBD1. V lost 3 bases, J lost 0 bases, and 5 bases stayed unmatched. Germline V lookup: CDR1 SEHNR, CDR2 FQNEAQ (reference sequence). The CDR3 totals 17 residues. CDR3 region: CASSFTGVLSGANVLTF. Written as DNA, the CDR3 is TGTGCCAGCAGCTTCACAGGGGTGCTCTCTGGGGCCAACGTCCTGACTTTC.

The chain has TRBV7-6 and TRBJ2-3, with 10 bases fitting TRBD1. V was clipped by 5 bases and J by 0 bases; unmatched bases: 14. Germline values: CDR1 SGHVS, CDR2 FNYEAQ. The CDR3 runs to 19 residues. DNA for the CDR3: TGTGCCAGCAGCCCCCGGGACAGGGGCCGGGGAAATAGCACAGATACGCAGTATTTT. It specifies CASSPRDRGRGNSTDTQYF. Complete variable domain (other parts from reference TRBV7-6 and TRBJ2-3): GAGVSQSPRYKVTKRGQDVALRCDPISGHVSLYWYRQALGQGPEFLTYFNYEAQQDKSGLPNDRFSAERPEGSISTLTIQRTEQRDSAMYRCASSPRDRGRGNSTDTQYFGPGTRLTVL.

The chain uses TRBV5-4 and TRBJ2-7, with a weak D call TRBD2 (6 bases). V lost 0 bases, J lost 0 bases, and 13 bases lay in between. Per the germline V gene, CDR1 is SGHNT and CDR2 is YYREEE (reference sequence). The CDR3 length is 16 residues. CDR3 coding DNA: TGTGCCAGCAGCTTGGATCCCGGGACTCGCTCCTACGAGCAGTACTTC. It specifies CASSLDPGTRSYEQYF. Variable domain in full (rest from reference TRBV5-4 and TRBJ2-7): ETGVTQSPTHLIKTRGQQVTLRCSSQSGHNTVSWYQQALGQGPQFIFQYYREEENGRGNFPPRFSGLQFPNYSSELNVNALELDDSALYLCASSLDPGTRSYEQYFGPGTRLTVT.

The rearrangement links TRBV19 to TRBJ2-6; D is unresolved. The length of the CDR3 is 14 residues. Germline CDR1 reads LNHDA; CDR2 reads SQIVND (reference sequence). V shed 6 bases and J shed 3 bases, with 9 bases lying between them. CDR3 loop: CASRPLSGANVLTF. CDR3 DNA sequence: TGTGCCAGTAGGCCCCTGAGTGGGGCCAACGTCCTGACTTTC.

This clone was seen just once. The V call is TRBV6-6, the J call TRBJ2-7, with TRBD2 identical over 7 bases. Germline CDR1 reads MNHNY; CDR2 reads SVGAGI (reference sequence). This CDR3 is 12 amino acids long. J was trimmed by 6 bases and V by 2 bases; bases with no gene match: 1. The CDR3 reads CASSYGGGEQYF. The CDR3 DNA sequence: TGTGCCAGCAGTTACGGGGGGGGCGAGCAGTACTTC.

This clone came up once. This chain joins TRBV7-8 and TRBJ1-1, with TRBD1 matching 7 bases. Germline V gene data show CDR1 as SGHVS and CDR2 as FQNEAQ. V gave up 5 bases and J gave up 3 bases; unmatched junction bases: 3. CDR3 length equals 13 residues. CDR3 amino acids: CASSRDRDTEAFF. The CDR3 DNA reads TGTGCCAGCAGCCGTGACAGGGACACTGAAGCTTTCTTT.

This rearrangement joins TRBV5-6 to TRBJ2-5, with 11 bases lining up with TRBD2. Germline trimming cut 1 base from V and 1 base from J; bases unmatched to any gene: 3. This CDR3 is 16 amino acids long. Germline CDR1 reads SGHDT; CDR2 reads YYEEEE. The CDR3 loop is CASSLPSGGIQETQYF. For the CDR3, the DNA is TGTGCCAGCAGCTTGCCTAGCGGGGGGATCCAAGAGACCCAGTACTTC.

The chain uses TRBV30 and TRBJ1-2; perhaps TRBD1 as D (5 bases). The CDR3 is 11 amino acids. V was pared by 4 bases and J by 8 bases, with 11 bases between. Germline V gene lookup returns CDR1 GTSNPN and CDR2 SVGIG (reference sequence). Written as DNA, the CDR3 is TGTGCCTGGAATCTGGGGCTCGGCTACACCTTC. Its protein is CAWNLGLGYTF.

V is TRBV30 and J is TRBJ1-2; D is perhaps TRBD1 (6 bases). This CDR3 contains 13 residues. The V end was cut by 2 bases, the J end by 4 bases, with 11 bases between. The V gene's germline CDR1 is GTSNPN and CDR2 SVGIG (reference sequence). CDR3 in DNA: TGTGCCTGGAGTCTGGGGGGGGCCTATGGCTACACCTTC. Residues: CAWSLGGAYGYTF. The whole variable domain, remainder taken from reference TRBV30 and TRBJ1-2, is SQTIHQWPATLVQPVGSPLSLECTVEGTSNPNLYWYRQAAGRGLQLLFYSVGIGQISSEVPQNLSASRPQDRQFILSSKKLLLSDSGFYLCAWSLGGAYGYTFGSGTRLTVV.

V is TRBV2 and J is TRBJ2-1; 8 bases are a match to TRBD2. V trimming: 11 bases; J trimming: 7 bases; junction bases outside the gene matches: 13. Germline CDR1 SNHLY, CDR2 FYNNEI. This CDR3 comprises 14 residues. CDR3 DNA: TGTGCCTCAGCGGACGGGGGGGGCCGGAATGAGCAGTTCTTC. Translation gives CASADGGGRNEQFF.

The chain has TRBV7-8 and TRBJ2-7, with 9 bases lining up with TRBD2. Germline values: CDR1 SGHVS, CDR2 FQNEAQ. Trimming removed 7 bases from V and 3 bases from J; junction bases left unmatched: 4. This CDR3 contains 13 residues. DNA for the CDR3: TGTGCCAGCACCATTAGCGGGAGCTACGAGCAGTACTTC. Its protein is CASTISGSYEQYF.

CDR3 residues: CASSLWTSGVTYEQYF. The CDR3, as DNA: TGTGCCAGCAGCTTATGGACTAGCGGGGTGACCTACGAGCAGTACTTC. The rearrangement joins TRBV7-9 to TRBJ2-7; 12 nucleotides agree with TRBD2. Trimming took 2 bases from V and 2 from J; bases not matched to a gene: 4. CDR3 length equals 16 residues. Germline CDR1 and CDR2: SEHNR and FQNEAQ (reference sequence). Complete variable domain (other parts from reference TRBV7-9 and TRBJ2-7): DTGVSQNPRHKITKRGQNVTFRCDPISEHNRLYWYRQTLGQGPEFLTYFQNEAQLEKSRLLSDRFSAERPKGSFSTLEIQRTEQGDSAMYLCASSLWTSGVTYEQYFGPGTRLTVT.

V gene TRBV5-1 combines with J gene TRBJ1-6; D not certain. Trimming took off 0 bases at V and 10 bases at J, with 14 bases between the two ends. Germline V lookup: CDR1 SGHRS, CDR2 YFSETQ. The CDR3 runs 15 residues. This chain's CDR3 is CASSLEIARGSPLHF. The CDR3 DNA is TGCGCCAGCAGCTTGGAAATCGCCCGGGGATCACCCCTCCACTTT.

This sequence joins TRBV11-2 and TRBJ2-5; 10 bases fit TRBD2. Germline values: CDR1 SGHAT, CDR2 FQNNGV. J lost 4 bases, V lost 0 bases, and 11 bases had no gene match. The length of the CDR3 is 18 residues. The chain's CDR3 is CASSLEMGSGRIGETQYF. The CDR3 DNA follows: TGTGCCAGCAGCTTAGAAATGGGTAGCGGGAGGATCGGAGAGACCCAGTACTTC.

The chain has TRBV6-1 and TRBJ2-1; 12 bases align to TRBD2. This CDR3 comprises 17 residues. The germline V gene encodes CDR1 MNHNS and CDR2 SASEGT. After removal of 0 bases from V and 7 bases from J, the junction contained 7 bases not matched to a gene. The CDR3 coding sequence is TGTGCCAGCAGTGAAGCTAGACTAGCGGGAGTCGGGAATGAGCAGTTCTTC. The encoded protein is CASSEARLAGVGNEQFF.

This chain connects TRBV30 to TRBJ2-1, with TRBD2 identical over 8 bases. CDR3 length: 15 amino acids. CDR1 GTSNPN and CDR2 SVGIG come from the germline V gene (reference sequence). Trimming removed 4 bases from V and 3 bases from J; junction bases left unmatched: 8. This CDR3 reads CAWTVLGTSYNEQFF. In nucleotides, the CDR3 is TGTGCCTGGACTGTACTCGGGACTAGCTACAATGAGCAGTTCTTC.

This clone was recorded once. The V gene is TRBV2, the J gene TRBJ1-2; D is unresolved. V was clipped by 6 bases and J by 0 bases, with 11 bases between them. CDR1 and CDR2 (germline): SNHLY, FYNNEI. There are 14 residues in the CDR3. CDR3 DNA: TGTGCCAGCAGGGAGGGCGGTTCTAACTATGGCTACACCTTC. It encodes CASREGGSNYGYTF.

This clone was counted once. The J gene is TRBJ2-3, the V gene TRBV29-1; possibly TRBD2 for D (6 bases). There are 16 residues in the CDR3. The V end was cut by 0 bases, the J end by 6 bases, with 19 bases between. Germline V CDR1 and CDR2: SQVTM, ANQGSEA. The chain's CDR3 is CSVEDRRGPISDTQYF. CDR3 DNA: TGCAGCGTTGAAGATAGGAGGGGCCCCATATCCGATACGCAGTATTTT.

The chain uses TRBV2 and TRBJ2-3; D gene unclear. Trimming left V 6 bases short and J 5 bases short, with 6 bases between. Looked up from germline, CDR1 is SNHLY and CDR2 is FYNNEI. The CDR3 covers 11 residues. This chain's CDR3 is CASRLLDTQYF. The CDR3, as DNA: TGTGCCAGCAGACTACTAGATACGCAGTATTTT.

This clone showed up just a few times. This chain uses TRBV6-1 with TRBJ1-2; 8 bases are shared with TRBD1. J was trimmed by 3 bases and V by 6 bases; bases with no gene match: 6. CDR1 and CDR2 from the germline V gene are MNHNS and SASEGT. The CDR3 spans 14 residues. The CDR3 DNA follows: TGTGCCAGCAGCCTAACAGGGGGAGACTATGGCTACACCTTC. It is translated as CASSLTGGDYGYTF.

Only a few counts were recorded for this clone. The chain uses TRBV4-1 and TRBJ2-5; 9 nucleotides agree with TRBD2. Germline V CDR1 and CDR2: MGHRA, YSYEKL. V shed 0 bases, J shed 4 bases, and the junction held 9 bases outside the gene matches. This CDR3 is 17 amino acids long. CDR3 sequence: CASSQDLGSGSAETQYF. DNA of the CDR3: TGCGCCAGCAGCCAAGATCTAGGTAGCGGGAGCGCAGAGACCCAGTACTTC.

The CDR3 bases are TGTGCCACCAGCAGAGACAGGGTCACCGGGGAGCTGTTTTTT. It is translated as CATSRDRVTGELFF. This chain uses TRBV15 with TRBJ2-2, with D possibly TRBD1 on 5 matching bases. Germline-derived CDR1 and CDR2 are LNHNV and YYDKDF (reference sequence). V lost 0 bases, J lost 4 bases, and 6 bases lay in between. This CDR3 comprises 14 residues.

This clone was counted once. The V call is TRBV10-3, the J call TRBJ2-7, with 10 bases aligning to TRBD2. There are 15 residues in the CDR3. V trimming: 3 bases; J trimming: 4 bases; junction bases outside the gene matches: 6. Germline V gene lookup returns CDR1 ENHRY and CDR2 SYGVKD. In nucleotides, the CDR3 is TGTGCCATCAGTGAAACCGGGACTAGCGCTTACGAGCAGTACTTC. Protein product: CAISETGTSAYEQYF.